This T cell receptor (beta chain) was sequenced during a study of response to subunit inactivated influenza vaccine. Whole-study results and caveats: After each seasonal influenza vaccination, few new T cells are recruited, the authors suggested.

In TCRdb, the RT-PCR reads were re-called with MiXCR into one record per CDR3 protein. The repertoire holds 450,000 to 600,000 distinct CDR3 sequences, with about 15% as singletons. The V end lost 0 bases, the J end lost 8 bases, and 8 bases lay between the germline ends. The CDR3 is 13 amino acids. Looked up from germline, CDR1 is LGHNA and CDR2 is YSLEER. Many counts were recorded for this clonotype. Its target is not known. The receptor was derived from a man aged 50 to 69 who received an inactivated influenza vaccine. This chain links TRBV4-3 with TRBJ2-1, with D unclear. The specimen was CD4+ T cells sorted from PBMCs, collected roughly 24 months after vaccination. In DNA, the CDR3 is TGCGCCAGCAGCCAAGAAAGACCCGATGAGCAGTTCTTC. Protein product: CASSQERPDEQFF.